This T cell receptor beta chain was captured by sequencing in a study of blood T cell repertoires in COVID-19. Study information: Samples came from the United States, Italy and Spain, spanning acute and convalescent COVID-19. PBMCs, B-cell-depleted T cells, or T cells were the source of the cDNA or gDNA that made up the material.

CDR1 and CDR2 (germline): LNHDA, SQIVND (reference sequence). CDR3 length equals 15 residues. With 4 bases clipped from V and 5 bases from J, the junction kept 7 bases outside the gene matches. This clone was detected once. As handled by the study authors: How many nucleated cells were present was estimated from reference gene primer amplification. Profiling relied on immunoSEQ multiplex PCR, and the TCRdb table lists in-frame clones only, not all of them. That table gives V, J and clone size, and the DNA gave D and trimming. The profile shows some 200,000 clones, 80% to 90% of them singletons. The sequence was obtained from an elderly man with acute or convalescent COVID-19. Sequenced input: peripheral blood. The chain recombines TRBV19 with TRBJ1-2; TRBD1 agrees at 10 bases. CDR3 in DNA: TGTGCCAGTAGTAGTCCGGACAGGGGGGTGTATGGCTACACCTTC. This gives the protein CASSSPDRGVYGYTF.